Listed here are 32 T cell receptor beta chains from one sample, sequenced in a study of beta chain features in type 1 diabetes. Of the isolated RNA, all was reverse transcribed, and so the sequenced material was expressed TCRB transcripts. TCRdb's table, derived via immunoSEQ multiplex PCR, lists solely in-frame clones and lacks some. The sample includes about 180,000 clones, approximately 13% seen only once; the top ten take about 0.59%. The source material was central memory CD4+ T cells from blood. Receptors originate from a young woman in good health.

The rearrangement joins TRBV14 to TRBJ1-2, with TRBD1 identical over 9 bases. V lost 5 bases, J lost 2 bases, and 6 bases stayed unmatched. The CDR3 consists of 15 residues. The germline CDR1 and CDR2 sequences are SGHDN and FVKESK. DNA of the CDR3: TGTGCCAGCAGCACTACAGGGGGCAGGAACTATGGCTACACCTTC. Translated, it gives CASSTTGGRNYGYTF.

V is TRBV5-6 and J is TRBJ1-2, with D possibly TRBD1 on 5 matching bases. Trimming took off 0 bases at V and 2 bases at J, with 11 bases between the two ends. CDR3 length: 15 residues. Germline V gives CDR1 SGHDT, CDR2 YYEEEE. The CDR3 region has the DNA TGTGCCAGCAGCTTGGGGGGCCTTCAAAACTATGGCTACACCTTC. This gives the protein CASSLGGLQNYGYTF.

The CDR3 DNA sequence: TGTGCCAGCAGCTCTAGCGGGACCGCCGGTGGAGAGACCCAGTACTTC. Translation gives CASSSSGTAGGETQYF. The chain carries TRBV2 and TRBJ2-5; 9 bases are a match to TRBD2. The CDR3 extends over 16 amino acids. Trimming cost V 6 bases and J 4 bases; bases outside gene matches: 12. The V gene's germline CDR1 is SNHLY and CDR2 FYNNEI.

V is TRBV7-9 and J is TRBJ2-1; the match to TRBD2 covers 11 bases. This CDR3 is built from 15 residues. Looked up from germline, CDR1 is SEHNR and CDR2 is FQNEAQ (reference sequence). Germline trimming cut 7 bases from V and 6 bases from J; bases unmatched to any gene: 8. CDR3 sequence reads: CASIITSGRANEQFF. The CDR3 nucleotides are TGTGCCAGCATCATCACTAGCGGGAGAGCCAATGAGCAGTTCTTC.

This clone has a handful of counts. V usage is TRBV2 and J usage is TRBJ1-4, with D hard to call. The CDR3 is 11 residues long. The germline gives CDR1 SNHLY, CDR2 FYNNEI. V lost 7 bases, J lost 4 bases, and 4 bases lay in between. The CDR3 DNA is TGTGCCAGCACCCTTAATGAAAAACTGTTTTTT. This translates into CASTLNEKLFF.

This clone has a handful of counts. V and J are TRBV9 and TRBJ1-1; 7 nucleotides match TRBD1. CDR3 size: 14 residues. Germline CDR1 reads SGDLS; CDR2 reads YYNGEE. The J segment lost 4 bases and the V segment lost 4 bases, leaving 7 bases of the junction unmatched. The CDR3: CASSTDRRATEAFF. The CDR3 DNA reads as TGTGCCAGCAGCACGGACAGGAGAGCCACTGAAGCTTTCTTT.

This clone was counted between two and nine times. The chain employs TRBV7-6 and TRBJ2-7; a possible D gene is TRBD2 (6 bases). The CDR3 spans 17 residues. Trimming cost V 2 bases and J 1 base, with 18 bases left between them. The germline V gene has CDR1 SGHVS and CDR2 FNYEAQ. For the CDR3, the DNA is TGTGCCAGCAGCTTAACCCCCCCGGGAGTGGGTTCCTACGAGCAGTACTTC. The encoded protein is CASSLTPPGVGSYEQYF.

This chain uses TRBV5-1 with TRBJ2-1; 10 nucleotides line up with TRBD2. The CDR3 has 16 residues. With V trimmed by 3 bases and J by 7 bases, 10 bases remained unmatched. CDR1 and CDR2 (germline): SGHRS, YFSETQ. In nucleotides, the CDR3 is TGCGCCAGCAGCTGGGGTGTACTAGCGGGGCCAAATGAGCAGTTCTTC. Translated, it gives CASSWGVLAGPNEQFF.

V gene TRBV28 combines with J gene TRBJ1-5; D remains ambiguous. The CDR3 length is 15 residues. Trimming stripped 3 bases from V and 3 bases from J, with 12 bases between. Per the germline V gene, CDR1 is MDHEN and CDR2 is SYDVKM. CDR3 nucleotide sequence: TGTGCCAGCAGTTTTGCGGGGTCCTACAATCAGCCCCAGCATTTT. It specifies CASSFAGSYNQPQHF.

The J gene is TRBJ2-3, the V gene TRBV7-2, with 9 bases aligning to TRBD2. The ends lost 0 bases at V and 5 bases at J; junction bases unmatched: 12. The CDR3 runs to 18 residues. Germline-derived CDR1 and CDR2 are SGHTA and FQGNSA. Written as DNA, the CDR3 is TGTGCCAGCAGCTTAGCGGGTAGTTTGGCGGGAGGGAGAGATACGCAGTATTTT. It codes for CASSLAGSLAGGRDTQYF.

The table lists this clone with a few counts. The J gene is TRBJ2-4, the V gene TRBV28; perhaps TRBD2 as D (7 bases). Trimming removed 2 bases from V and 3 bases from J, with 17 bases in between. This CDR3 contains 17 residues. Germline V lookup: CDR1 MDHEN, CDR2 SYDVKM. CDR3 sequence (DNA): TGTGCCAGCAGTTTACAAGGGGGGGGCGCTGGCAAAAACATTCAGTACTTC. It yields the protein CASSLQGGGAGKNIQYF.

The V and J genes are TRBV5-4 and TRBJ2-2, with a weak D call TRBD1 (6 bases). Looked up from germline, CDR1 is SGHNT and CDR2 is YYREEE (reference sequence). The germline V and J ends were trimmed by 4 bases and 10 bases, with 20 bases remaining between them. This CDR3 has 15 amino acids. Here the CDR3 reads CASSHIGQTDLELFF. The CDR3 region has the DNA TGTGCCAGCAGCCACATCGGACAGACTGACCTGGAGCTGTTTTTT.

The sample holds a few counts of this clone. The rearrangement joins TRBV28 to TRBJ1-5; D is ambiguous. The germline gives CDR1 MDHEN, CDR2 SYDVKM. The CDR3 loop spans 15 amino acids. Deletions cut 3 bases from V and 0 bases from J, with 9 bases between. The chain's CDR3 is CASSLNRYSNQPQHF. In nucleotides, the CDR3 is TGTGCCAGCAGTTTGAACAGATATAGCAATCAGCCCCAGCATTTT.

This chain joins TRBV5-6 and TRBJ2-7; D is perhaps TRBD2 (5 bases). Between the trimmed V and J ends, which lost 1 base and 4 bases, there was a span of 6 bases. The CDR3 spans 12 residues. Per germline, CDR1 SGHDT and CDR2 YYEEEE. CDR3 nucleotides: TGTGCCAGCAGCTTGAGACTATACGAGCAGTACTTC. Protein product: CASSLRLYEQYF.

The chain joins TRBV2 to TRBJ1-5, with D possibly TRBD1 on 5 matching bases. The germline gives CDR1 SNHLY, CDR2 FYNNEI. Trimming stripped 5 bases from V and 3 bases from J, with 17 bases between. The CDR3 runs to 16 residues. CDR3 protein: CASSPTLTATNQPQHF. The CDR3 DNA reads as TGTGCCAGCAGTCCCACCCTGACAGCTACCAATCAGCCCCAGCATTTT.

This clone was counted only a few times. J is TRBJ1-1 and V is TRBV29-1; possibly TRBD1 for D (6 bases). V gave up 6 bases and J gave up 4 bases, with 15 bases separating them. This CDR3 is built from 13 residues. Germline CDR1 and CDR2: SQVTM and ANQGSEA. In nucleotides, the CDR3 is TGCAGCGTGGAGGGGGGGGGTAGCACTGAAGCTTTCTTT. Protein product: CSVEGGGSTEAFF.

The genes are TRBV11-2 and TRBJ2-7; 8 bases fit TRBD2. CDR1 is SGHAT and CDR2 is FQNNGV in the germline V gene. Trimming took 4 bases from V and 5 from J; bases not matched to a gene: 10. The CDR3 sequence is 15 residues long. The CDR3 here is CASSYFSGKRDEQYF. Written as DNA, the CDR3 is TGTGCCAGCAGCTACTTTAGCGGGAAAAGGGACGAGCAGTACTTC.

This clone was seen a handful of times. This chain uses TRBV23-1 with TRBJ2-1, with D unresolved. TRBV23-1 is placed among ORFs of uncertain function. Trimming shortened V by 0 bases and J by 0 bases, and 24 bases separated the two germline ends. CDR3 length: 21 residues. CDR3 residues: CASSQSSRVFSPTFSYNEQFF. The CDR3 region has the DNA TGCGCCAGCAGTCAATCTTCACGGGTCTTCTCACCTACCTTCTCCTACAATGAGCAGTTCTTC.

This chain uses TRBV29-1 with TRBJ2-1, with 10 bases that match TRBD2. CDR1 and CDR2 (germline): SQVTM, ANQGSEA. V shed 1 base, J shed 6 bases, and the junction held 6 bases outside the gene matches. This CDR3 contains 15 residues. CDR3 loop: CSVEAEIAGGNEQFF. The DNA of the CDR3 is TGCAGCGTTGAAGCGGAGATAGCGGGAGGCAATGAGCAGTTCTTC.

Concerning this clone itself: The same CDR3 is also encoded by other DNA sequences in this sample. The rearrangement joins TRBV5-4 to TRBJ1-1; D may be TRBD1 (5 bases). CDR1 SGHNT and CDR2 YYREEE come from the germline V gene (reference sequence). The V end was cut by 2 bases, the J end by 0 bases, with 8 bases between. This CDR3 comprises 14 residues. The CDR3 nucleotides are TGTGCCAGCAGCTTACCAGGGTTGAACACTGAAGCTTTCTTT. Protein sequence: CASSLPGLNTEAFF.

This clone was seen a few times. The chain recombines TRBV7-9 with TRBJ2-5; no clear D. V was shortened by 2 bases and J by 0 bases, with 13 bases between the two germline ends. The CDR3 covers 16 residues. Germline CDR1 and CDR2: SEHNR and FQNEAQ (reference sequence). This CDR3 is CASSLLQSSYQETQYF. The DNA of the CDR3 is TGTGCCAGCAGCTTACTGCAGTCCTCGTACCAAGAGACCCAGTACTTC. Combining the CDR3 with reference TRBV7-9 and TRBJ2-5 gives the whole variable domain DTGVSQNPRHKITKRGQNVTFRCDPISEHNRLYWYRQTLGQGPEFLTYFQNEAQLEKSRLLSDRFSAERPKGSFSTLEIQRTEQGDSAMYLCASSLLQSSYQETQYFGPGTRLLVL.

This clone was seen more than once but under ten times. The chain uses TRBV5-6 and TRBJ2-3; 9 nucleotides align to TRBD2. Germline CDR1 is SGHDT and CDR2 is YYEEEE. The CDR3 spans 15 residues. V lost 4 bases and J lost 3; bases outside the gene matches: 6. In DNA form, the CDR3 reads TGTGCCAGCAGCCCCGGACTAGCGAGAACAGATACGCAGTATTTT. Translation gives CASSPGLARTDTQYF.

This clone turned up a few times. The chain couples TRBV13 to TRBJ2-7; perhaps TRBD2 as D (6 bases). This CDR3 has 15 residues. V lost 3 bases and J 2 bases, leaving 14 bases between the germline ends. Germline CDR1 is PRHDT and CDR2 is FYEKMQ (reference sequence). CDR3 sequence reads: CASSFRGGIAYEQYF. The CDR3 DNA reads as TGTGCCAGCAGCTTTCGCGGCGGGATAGCCTACGAGCAGTACTTC.

The rearrangement links TRBV18 to TRBJ2-1, with TRBD1 matching 9 bases. The J segment lost 9 bases and the V segment lost 3 bases, leaving 0 bases of the junction unmatched. The CDR3 loop spans 12 amino acids. The germline V gene has CDR1 KGHSH and CDR2 LQKENI. Here the CDR3 DNA reads TGTGCCAGCTCACCGGACAGGGGTGAGCAGTTCTTC. It yields the protein CASSPDRGEQFF.

Ten or more counts support this clone. The sample carries other DNA sequences with the same CDR3. V gene TRBV30 combines with J gene TRBJ1-4, with no clear D. V was trimmed by 1 base and J by 8 bases, leaving 11 bases between them. CDR3 size: 13 residues. Germline assignment: CDR1 GTSNPN and CDR2 SVGIG (reference sequence). In DNA, the CDR3 is TGTGCCTGGAGTGCGCGAGGAGCGGAAAAACTGTTTTTT. It is translated as CAWSARGAEKLFF.

The CDR3 nucleotides are TGTGCCAGCTCCCCCGCGCGGGAGTTTGGGCAGTACTTC. It yields the protein CASSPAREFGQYF. The V and J genes are TRBV18 and TRBJ2-7, with 7 bases identical to TRBD2. Germline V lookup: CDR1 KGHSH, CDR2 LQKENI. V lost 6 bases to trimming and J lost 9 bases; unmatched junction nucleotides: 11. This CDR3 contains 13 residues.

CDR3 protein: CASSRPGLAGGSTDTQYF. The CDR3 nucleotides read TGTGCCAGCAGCCGTCCGGGACTAGCGGGAGGGAGCACAGATACGCAGTATTTT. The rearrangement links TRBV7-8 to TRBJ2-3; 16 bases match TRBD2. Germline CDR1 SGHVS, CDR2 FQNEAQ. This CDR3 is 18 amino acids long. The trim removed 5 bases at V and 0 bases at J, leaving 5 bases unmatched.

This chain joins TRBV2 and TRBJ2-7; 9 bases map to TRBD2. CDR1 and CDR2 (germline): SNHLY, FYNNEI. V lost 1 base, J lost 5 bases, and 3 bases stayed unmatched. The CDR3 loop spans 14 amino acids. This CDR3 reads CASSEGLAVDEQYF. In DNA form, the CDR3 reads TGTGCCAGCAGTGAAGGACTAGCGGTCGACGAGCAGTACTTC.

This chain joins TRBV28 and TRBJ2-7; the match to TRBD1 covers 8 bases. V lost 6 bases to trimming and J lost 3 bases; unmatched junction nucleotides: 13. The CDR3 totals 16 residues. The germline gives CDR1 MDHEN, CDR2 SYDVKM. CDR3 bases: TGTGCCAGCAGGACCCTCGGACAGGGAGATAGCTACGAGCAGTACTTC. Its translation is CASRTLGQGDSYEQYF.

This clone was counted only a few times. This rearrangement joins TRBV5-1 to TRBJ2-3; D may be TRBD1 (6 bases). Per germline, CDR1 SGHRS and CDR2 YFSETQ. CDR3 length equals 14 residues. The V end was cut by 3 bases, the J end by 2 bases, with 10 bases between. The DNA of the CDR3 is TGCGCCAGCAGCTCAGGGGTCGTCACAGATACGCAGTATTTT. Translated, it gives CASSSGVVTDTQYF.

The rearrangement joins TRBV9 to TRBJ2-3; perhaps TRBD2 as D (6 bases). This CDR3 is 18 amino acids long. In germline, CDR1 is SGDLS, CDR2 YYNGEE. V was cut by 0 bases and J by 5 bases, with 22 bases left in between. CDR3 protein: CASSVATSTGVGKDTQYF. The CDR3 DNA reads as TGTGCCAGCAGCGTAGCTACTAGCACGGGGGTAGGAAAAGATACGCAGTATTTT. The full variable domain, completed using reference TRBV9 and TRBJ2-3, is DSGVTQTPKHLITATGQRVTLRCSPRSGDLSVYWYQQSLDQGLQFLIQYYNGEERAKGNILERFSAQQFPDLHSELNLSSLELGDSALYFCASSVATSTGVGKDTQYFGPGTRLTVL.

This clone was observed a handful of times. This chain connects TRBV28 to TRBJ1-2; TRBD1 aligns across 8 bases. Unmatched junction bases numbered 4, after V lost 6 bases and J lost 1 base. The CDR3 consists of 14 residues. Germline V gene sequence: CDR1 MDHEN, CDR2 SYDVKM. The DNA for the CDR3 is TGTGCCAGCAGCAGGACAGGGAGTAACTATGGCTACACCTTC. It yields the protein CASSRTGSNYGYTF.